These 31 T cell receptor beta chains share one sample of origin, sequenced in a study of T cells in Graves' hyperthyroidism and ophthalmopathy. RNA transcripts were the template for amplifying TCR beta CDR3 regions. The HTBI primer set served for first-round RT-PCR of the TCR CDR3. One entry per CDR3 protein results from TCRdb running MiXCR on the multiplex PCR reads. The sample records about 500,000 distinct CDR3 sequences, approximately 49% being singletons. The sequenced sample consisted of peripheral blood or thyroid tissue (not recorded which). These receptors all stem from an adult woman with Graves' disease, either hyperthyroidism or ophthalmopathy (not recorded which).

The chain has TRBV7-2 and TRBJ2-5; 12 bases are a match to TRBD2. CDR3 size: 14 residues. CDR1 and CDR2 from the germline V gene are SGHTA and FQGNSA. The CDR3 DNA follows: TGTGCTAGAGTAGCTAGCGGGAGGGTGGAGACCCAGTACTTC. Its translation is CARVASGRVETQYF. The full variable domain, with the rest looked up from reference TRBV7-2 and TRBJ2-5, is GAGVSQSPSNKVTEKGKDVELRCDPISGHTALYWYRQSLGQGLEFLIYFQGNSAPDKSGLPSDRFSAERTGGSVSTLTIQRTQQEDSAVYLCARVASGRVETQYFGPGTRLLVL.

Only a few counts were recorded for this clonotype. J is TRBJ1-4 and V is TRBV4-1; perhaps TRBD1 as D (6 bases). Germline V gene data show CDR1 as MGHRA and CDR2 as YSYEKL. V was cut by 1 base and J by 6 bases, with 9 bases left in between. The CDR3 is 14 residues long. This chain's CDR3 is CASSQGWTDEKLFF. DNA for the CDR3: TGCGCCAGCAGCCAAGGCTGGACAGATGAAAAACTGTTTTTT.

This rearrangement joins TRBV7-9 to TRBJ2-7, with D perhaps matching TRBD2 (7 bases). Germline V gene data show CDR1 as SEHNR and CDR2 as FQNEAQ (reference sequence). The length of the CDR3 is 14 residues. The V and J ends lost 8 bases and 2 bases respectively, with 16 bases between them. The CDR3: CASARGGATYEQYF. In DNA form, the CDR3 reads TGTGCCAGCGCAAGGGGGGGGGCAACCTACGAGCAGTACTTC.

The table lists this clonotype with a count of one. A much larger clone lies a single base off, so this may be a read error. The chain joins TRBV9 to TRBJ1-3; D remains ambiguous. The CDR3 has 15 amino acids. V lost 4 bases, J lost 0 bases, and 11 bases lay in between. CDR1 SGDLS and CDR2 YYNGEE come from the germline V gene. The CDR3 reads CASSQGPISGNTIYF. The CDR3, as DNA: TGTGCCAGCAGCCAAGGACCGATCTCTGGAAACACCATATATTTT.

Many counts were recorded for this clonotype. J is TRBJ1-2 and V is TRBV20-1; D is possibly TRBD1 (6 bases). CDR1 and CDR2 from the germline V gene are DFQATT and SNEGSKA (reference sequence). This CDR3 is 15 amino acids long. Written as DNA, the CDR3 is TGCACCATCAACCGGGACAACTACCTTAACTATGGCTACACCTTC. Its translation is CTINRDNYLNYGYTF.

This chain uses TRBV4-3 with TRBJ2-7, with 8 positions matching TRBD1. Losses at the gene ends were 6 bases for V and 2 bases for J; bases not matched to a gene: 9. The germline V gene has CDR1 LGHNA and CDR2 YSLEER. The CDR3 is made up of 15 amino acids. CDR3 sequence reads: CASRPDRDSPYEQYF. The CDR3 nucleotides are TGCGCCAGCAGACCGGACAGGGACAGTCCCTACGAGCAGTACTTC.

The chain has TRBV14 and TRBJ1-4; 9 bases fit TRBD1. The V gene end was trimmed by 6 bases and the J gene end by 8 bases; junction bases not matched to a gene: 7. The CDR3 spans 14 residues. Germline V lookup: CDR1 SGHDN, CDR2 FVKESK. The CDR3 reads CASRRGTGREKLFF. The CDR3, as DNA: TGTGCCAGCAGACGCGGGACAGGGCGAGAAAAACTGTTTTTT.

The rearrangement uses TRBV2 and TRBJ1-5; no clear D. Trimming took off 3 bases at V and 0 bases at J, with 12 bases between the two ends. The germline V gene encodes CDR1 SNHLY and CDR2 FYNNEI. This CDR3 contains 16 residues. Here the CDR3 DNA reads TGTGCCAGCAGTGACCTAGGTGTAGATAGCAATCAGCCCCAGCATTTT. This encodes CASSDLGVDSNQPQHF.

V gene TRBV20-1 combines with J gene TRBJ1-2; 8 bases match TRBD1. The CDR3 is 14 residues long. With V trimmed by 5 bases and J by 6 bases, 11 bases remained unmatched. Per germline, CDR1 DFQATT and CDR2 SNEGSKA (reference sequence). CDR3 residues: CSARTGTNRHGYTF. CDR3 nucleotide sequence: TGCAGTGCTCGGACAGGGACAAATCGGCATGGCTACACCTTC.

This sequence joins TRBV2 and TRBJ2-7; D gene ambiguous. Germline V gene lookup returns CDR1 SNHLY and CDR2 FYNNEI. CDR3 length: 15 amino acids. V lost 6 bases and J 3 bases, leaving 18 bases between the germline ends. The CDR3 reads CASRGLQPRGYEQYF. As DNA, the CDR3 is TGTGCCAGCAGGGGATTACAGCCTCGAGGCTACGAGCAGTACTTC. The full variable domain, completed using reference TRBV2 and TRBJ2-7, is EPEVTQTPSHQVTQMGQEVILRCVPISNHLYFYWYRQILGQKVEFLVSFYNNEISEKSEIFDDQFSVERPDGSNFTLKIRSTKLEDSAMYFCASRGLQPRGYEQYFGPGTRLTVT.

This chain connects TRBV9 to TRBJ1-6; D gene uncertain. The germline CDR1 and CDR2 sequences are SGDLS and YYNGEE. V was cut by 3 bases and J by 5 bases, with 9 bases left in between. The CDR3 is 14 residues long. The CDR3 DNA reads TGTGCCAGCAGCGCATATTCGGATAATTCACCCCTCCACTTT. It codes for CASSAYSDNSPLHF.

The J gene is TRBJ1-2, the V gene TRBV20-1; the D gene is possibly TRBD1 (6 bases). V was pared by 3 bases and J by 8 bases, with 19 bases between. The CDR3 spans 14 residues. CDR1 is DFQATT and CDR2 is SNEGSKA in the germline V gene (reference sequence). CDR3 amino acids: CSASTIQGLDGYTF. The CDR3 DNA is TGCAGTGCTAGCACGATACAGGGTTTGGACGGCTACACCTTC.

This clonotype appeared many times. The chain combines TRBV7-9 with TRBJ1-1; D ambiguous. Trimming shortened V by 8 bases and J by 1 base, and 14 bases separated the two germline ends. The CDR3 has 14 residues. CDR1 and CDR2 (germline): SEHNR, FQNEAQ (reference sequence). The CDR3 DNA sequence: TGTGCCAGCGGTCCGCCAGGCGCGAACACTGAAGCTTTCTTT. This encodes CASGPPGANTEAFF. Complete variable domain (other parts from reference TRBV7-9 and TRBJ1-1): DTGVSQNPRHKITKRGQNVTFRCDPISEHNRLYWYRQTLGQGPEFLTYFQNEAQLEKSRLLSDRFSAERPKGSFSTLEIQRTEQGDSAMYLCASGPPGANTEAFFGQGTRLTVV.

The V gene is TRBV5-1, the J gene TRBJ2-7, with D tentatively TRBD2 (6 bases). Per germline, CDR1 SGHRS and CDR2 YFSETQ. CDR3 size: 14 residues. V shed 4 bases and J shed 2 bases, with 13 bases lying between them. CDR3 sequence: CASSAAGSPYEQYF. As DNA, the CDR3 is TGCGCCAGCAGCGCGGCGGGGTCCCCCTACGAGCAGTACTTC.

This clonotype was counted ten times or more. V and J are TRBV10-3 and TRBJ1-3; possibly TRBD1 for D (5 bases). This CDR3 has 15 residues. Germline V gene lookup returns CDR1 ENHRY and CDR2 SYGVKD. V was trimmed by 0 bases and J by 9 bases, leaving 15 bases between them. CDR3 in DNA: TGTGCCATCAGTGAGTCGGGACCAGGAGCTGGCACCATATATTTT. It translates to CAISESGPGAGTIYF.

J is TRBJ1-4 and V is TRBV7-9; a weak D match, TRBD1 (5 bases). CDR1 is SEHNR and CDR2 is FQNEAQ in the germline V gene (reference sequence). Trimming took 8 bases from V and 5 from J, leaving 18 bases between them. This CDR3 comprises 15 residues. CDR3 in amino acids: CASGLVLGTNEKLFF. CDR3 nucleotide sequence: TGTGCCAGCGGCCTGGTATTGGGGACCAATGAAAAACTGTTTTTT.

This chain uses TRBV5-4 with TRBJ2-7; no firm D call. CDR1 SGHNT and CDR2 YYREEE come from the germline V gene (reference sequence). This CDR3 has 16 residues. V gave up 4 bases and J gave up 0 bases, with 17 bases separating them. CDR3 bases: TGTGCCAGCAGCAATGGAATGCCCTCAAGCTCCTACGAGCAGTACTTC. This sequence encodes CASSNGMPSSSYEQYF.

The V gene is TRBV6-2 or TRBV6-3, the J gene TRBJ2-7; a weak D match, TRBD1 (5 bases). With 8 bases removed from V and 4 bases from J, the gap between germline ends came to 12 bases. The CDR3 totals 12 residues. Germline loops: CDR1 MNHEY, CDR2 SVGEGT. The CDR3 DNA sequence: TGTGCCAGCGGGCGTGGGGCATACGAGCAGTACTTC. Amino acid sequence: CASGRGAYEQYF.

Many counts were recorded for this clonotype. The gene calls are TRBV5-1 and TRBJ2-2, with TRBD2 identical over 10 bases. The CDR3 contains 16 residues. The V segment lost 1 base and the J segment 5 bases; nucleotides outside the gene matches: 5. Germline CDR1 reads SGHRS; CDR2 reads YFSETQ. The DNA for the CDR3 is TGCGCCAGCAGCTTGTCTACTAGCGGGATTACCGGGGAGCTGTTTTTT. Amino acids: CASSLSTSGITGELFF.

The chain is built from TRBV5-1 and TRBJ2-5; weak D call: TRBD2 (6 bases). The germline CDR1 and CDR2 sequences are SGHRS and YFSETQ. V was pared by 0 bases and J by 5 bases, with 14 bases between. The CDR3 runs to 15 residues. The CDR3 protein is CASSLAFRSGETQYF. CDR3 DNA: TGCGCCAGCAGCTTGGCCTTCAGGAGCGGGGAGACCCAGTACTTC.

The chain carries TRBV5-1 and TRBJ1-4; 7 bases match TRBD1. CDR3 size: 15 residues. V was pared by 3 bases and J by 7 bases, with 9 bases of the junction left unmatched. Germline-derived CDR1 and CDR2 are SGHRS and YFSETQ. This CDR3 reads CASSYRQGSTEKLFF. In nucleotides, the CDR3 is TGCGCCAGCAGCTACCGACAGGGTAGCACTGAAAAACTGTTTTTT.

The V and J genes are TRBV7-2 and TRBJ1-1; TRBD1 might be the D (5 bases). Germline V gives CDR1 SGHTA, CDR2 FQGNSA. The CDR3 spans 15 residues. The V end lost 4 bases, the J end lost 1 base, and 13 bases lay between the germline ends. The CDR3 here is CASSSKGPPNTEAFF. CDR3 sequence (DNA): TGTGCCAGCAGCTCGAAGGGACCGCCGAACACTGAAGCTTTCTTT. Full variable domain (missing parts from reference TRBV7-2 and TRBJ1-1): GAGVSQSPSNKVTEKGKDVELRCDPISGHTALYWYRQSLGQGLEFLIYFQGNSAPDKSGLPSDRFSAERTGGSVSTLTIQRTQQEDSAVYLCASSSKGPPNTEAFFGQGTRLTVV.

In this sample, this clonotype turned up a few times. J is TRBJ1-5 and V is TRBV7-2; 8 nucleotides align to TRBD1. CDR3 length: 14 residues. CDR1 and CDR2 from the germline V gene are SGHTA and FQGNSA. V was clipped by 9 bases and J by 5 bases; unmatched bases: 9. The CDR3 coding sequence is TGTGCCAGTAGTAGAGGACAGGGCGATCAGCCCCAGCATTTT. Residues: CASSRGQGDQPQHF.

With regard to this clonotype: A much bigger clone sits one base away, suggesting this may be a read error. V usage is TRBV11-1 and J usage is TRBJ2-1, with 8 bases that match TRBD1. The end of the DNA fits TRBJ2-7 better, so the J call may be wrong. Germline V gene data show CDR1 as SGHAT and CDR2 as FQDESV (reference sequence). The CDR3 spans 15 residues. The CDR3 DNA reads as TGTGCCAGCAGCTCAGACAGGGGATTCCCCTACGAGCAGTACTTC. Amino acids: CASSSDRGFPYEQYF.

The table lists this clonotype with many counts. The rearrangement uses TRBV5-1 and TRBJ1-2; D is perhaps TRBD1 (6 bases). V was shortened by 0 bases and J by 4 bases, with 10 bases between the two germline ends. The CDR3 consists of 14 residues. The germline gives CDR1 SGHRS, CDR2 YFSETQ. Written as DNA, the CDR3 is TGCGCCAGCAGCTTGGGGACAGACGGCTATGGCTACACCTTC. This codes for CASSLGTDGYGYTF.

This clonotype was seen ten or more times. V and J are TRBV14 and TRBJ1-1, with D unresolved. This CDR3 has 13 amino acids. V dropped 1 base and J dropped 5 bases, with 8 bases sitting between them. Germline values: CDR1 SGHDN, CDR2 FVKESK. As DNA, the CDR3 is TGTGCCAGCAGCCAAGGGATGGGGACTGAAGCTTTCTTT. Its translation: CASSQGMGTEAFF. Together with reference TRBV14 and TRBJ1-1, the CDR3 gives the full variable domain: EAGVTQFPSHSVIEKGQTVTLRCDPISGHDNLYWYRRVMGKEIKFLLHFVKESKQDESGMPNNRFLAERTGGTYSTLKVQPAELEDSGVYFCASSQGMGTEAFFGQGTRLTVV.

The chain carries TRBV2 and TRBJ1-2, with 7 bases matching TRBD1. The germline gives CDR1 SNHLY, CDR2 FYNNEI. Losses at the gene ends were 4 bases for V and 5 bases for J; bases not matched to a gene: 10. The CDR3 runs 15 residues. CDR3 residues: CASSGEPTGSYGYTF. The CDR3 DNA reads TGTGCCAGCAGTGGAGAACCGACAGGGTCTTATGGCTACACCTTC.

This clonotype was picked up many times. The chain couples TRBV19 to TRBJ1-1; D ambiguous. Per the germline V gene, CDR1 is LNHDA and CDR2 is SQIVND (reference sequence). The V gene lost 3 bases and the J gene lost 4 bases, with 6 bases spanning the gap. This CDR3 comprises 12 residues. CDR3 in amino acids: CASSIHGTEAFF. CDR3 sequence (DNA): TGTGCCAGTAGTATTCACGGCACTGAAGCTTTCTTT.

The chain links TRBV29-1 to TRBJ1-1; 8 bases agree with TRBD1. The CDR3 runs to 14 residues. J gave up 5 bases and V 6 bases, and 11 bases lay outside the gene matches. Looked up from germline, CDR1 is SQVTM and CDR2 is ANQGSEA. CDR3 DNA: TGCAGCGTGGCCAAGGGACAGGCAAGAACTGAAGCTTTCTTT. Translating gives CSVAKGQARTEAFF. The whole variable domain, filled in from reference TRBV29-1 and TRBJ1-1, reads SAVISQKPSRDICQRGTSLTIQCQVDSQVTMMFWYRQQPGQSLTLIATANQGSEATYESGFVIDKFPISRPNLTFSTLTVSNMSPEDSSIYLCSVAKGQARTEAFFGQGTRLTVV.

The CDR3 DNA is TGTGCCAGTAGAAAGCCGGGACAGGAGAACACTGAAGCTTTCTTT. It encodes CASRKPGQENTEAFF. The J gene is TRBJ1-1, the V gene TRBV19; 8 bases are a match to TRBD1. Losses at the gene ends were 6 bases for V and 1 base for J; bases not matched to a gene: 7. CDR1 is LNHDA, CDR2 SQIVND, per germline (reference sequence). The CDR3 contains 15 residues.

This clonotype was detected a few times. V and J are TRBV15 and TRBJ1-4; maybe TRBD1 (5 bases). With 5 bases removed from V and 10 bases from J, the gap between germline ends came to 20 bases. This CDR3 is built from 15 residues. Germline assignment: CDR1 LNHNV and CDR2 YYDKDF (reference sequence). CDR3 nucleotide sequence: TGTGCCACCAGCCCCAGGGCCCGATTTCGTGGAAAACTGTTTTTT. Its translation is CATSPRARFRGKLFF.